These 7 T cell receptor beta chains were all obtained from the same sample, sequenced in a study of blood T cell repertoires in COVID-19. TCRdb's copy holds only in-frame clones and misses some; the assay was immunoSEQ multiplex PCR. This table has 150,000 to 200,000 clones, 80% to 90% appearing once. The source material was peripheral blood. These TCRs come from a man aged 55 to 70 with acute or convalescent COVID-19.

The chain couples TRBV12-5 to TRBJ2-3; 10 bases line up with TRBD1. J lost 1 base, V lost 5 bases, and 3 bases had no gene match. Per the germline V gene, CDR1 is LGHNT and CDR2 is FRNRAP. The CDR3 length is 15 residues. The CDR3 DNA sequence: TGTGCTAGTGGTCCGACAGGGGGCGGCACAGATACGCAGTATTTT. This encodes CASGPTGGGTDTQYF. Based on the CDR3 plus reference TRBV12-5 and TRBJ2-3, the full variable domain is DARVTQTPRHKVTEMGQEVTMRCQPILGHNTVFWYRQTMMQGLELLAYFRNRAPLDDSGMPKDRFSAEMPDATLATLKIQPSEPRDSAVYFCASGPTGGGTDTQYFGPGTRLTVL.

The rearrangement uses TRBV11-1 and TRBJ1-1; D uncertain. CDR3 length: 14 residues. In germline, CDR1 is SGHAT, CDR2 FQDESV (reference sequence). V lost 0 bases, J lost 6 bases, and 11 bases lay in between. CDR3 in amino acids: CASSLARAVAEAFF. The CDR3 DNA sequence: TGTGCCAGCAGCTTAGCGCGGGCAGTGGCTGAAGCTTTCTTT.

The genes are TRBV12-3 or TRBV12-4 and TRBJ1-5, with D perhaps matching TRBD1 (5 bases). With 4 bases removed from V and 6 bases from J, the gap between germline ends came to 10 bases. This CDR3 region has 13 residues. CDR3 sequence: CASSSGTGQPQHF. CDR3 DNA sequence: TGTGCCAGCAGTTCAGGGACTGGTCAGCCCCAGCATTTT.

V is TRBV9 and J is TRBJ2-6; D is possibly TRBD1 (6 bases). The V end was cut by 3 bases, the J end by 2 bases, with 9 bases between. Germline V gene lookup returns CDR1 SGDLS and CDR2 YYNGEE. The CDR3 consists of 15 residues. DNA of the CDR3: TGTGCCAGCAGCGCCGAGGGGGCTGGGGCCAACGTCCTGACTTTC. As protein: CASSAEGAGANVLTF.

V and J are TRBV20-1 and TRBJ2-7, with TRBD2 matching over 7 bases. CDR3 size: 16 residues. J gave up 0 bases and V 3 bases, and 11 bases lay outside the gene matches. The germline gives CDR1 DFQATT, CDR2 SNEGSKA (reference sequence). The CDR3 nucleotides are TGCAGTGCTAGTTTGTATGGAGCGGGGCCCTCCTACGAGCAGTACTTC. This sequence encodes CSASLYGAGPSYEQYF.

CDR3 in amino acids: CASSPRGGTDKNTEAFF. The CDR3 nucleotides are TGTGCCAGCAGCCCTCGGGGGGGGACAGATAAGAACACTGAAGCTTTCTTT. The chain uses TRBV21-1 and TRBJ1-1. TRBV21-1 counts as a pseudogene. The CDR3 length is 17 residues.

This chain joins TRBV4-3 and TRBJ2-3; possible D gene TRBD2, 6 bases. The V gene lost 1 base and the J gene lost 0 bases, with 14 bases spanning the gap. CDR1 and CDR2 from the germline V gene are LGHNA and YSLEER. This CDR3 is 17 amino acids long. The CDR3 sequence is CASSQGTPGTSTDTQYF. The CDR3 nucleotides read TGCGCCAGCAGCCAAGGTACACCCGGGACTAGCACAGATACGCAGTATTTT.